This is a list of T cell receptor beta chains from one sample in a study of T cell repertoires in cytomegalovirus infection. Using its own MiXCR run on the reads, TCRdb lists one record per CDR3 protein. The sample yields about 180,000 distinct CDR3 sequences, 20% to 25% seen once. These receptors have no identified antigens. This specimen consisted of CD8+ T cells from cultured PBMCs, obtained from culture after CMV antigen stimulation. The receptors come from a human donor in good health (CMV status not recorded). Some clones in this sample may be carry-over from other donors' samples. Both conserved end residues are part of each CDR3. Fields, in order: V gene, J gene, clone size, CDR3 protein. Expanded clones get a size class; other rows say once, few or many, or leave the size out.

>TRBV20-1|TRBJ2-3|many
CSADPYEIYTDTQYF
>TRBV20-1|TRBJ2-3|-
CSALRGGTNTDTQYF
>TRBV5-1|TRBJ1-2|-
CASRTGTDGYTF
>TRBV7-2|TRBJ2-7|few
CASSYRDRVYEQYF
>TRBV20-1|TRBJ1-2|-
CSARVGRVSGYTF
>TRBV6-2/TRBV6-3|TRBJ2-7|-
CASSYSGQGGYEQYF
>TRBV12-3/TRBV12-4|TRBJ1-1|many
CASSSGTEAFF
>TRBV27|TRBJ1-2|few
CASGGQDLNYGYTF
>TRBV11-2|TRBJ2-3|few
CASSNGLYPDTQYF
>TRBV7-9|TRBJ1-6|few
CASSSPGRENSPLHF
>TRBV11-1|TRBJ2-7|-
CASSLAPGQGREQYF
>TRBV7-4|TRBJ1-1|-
CASSGRDRGPTEAFF
>TRBV6-5|TRBJ2-1|-
CARSGSINEQFF
>TRBV14|TRBJ1-3|few
CASSQDWADLTIYF
>TRBV6-1|TRBJ2-1|many
CASSEQTGQDNEQFF
>TRBV7-2|TRBJ2-2|-
CASSHTGFTGELFF
>TRBV7-2|TRBJ1-5|-
CASSLTGGTQPQHF
>TRBV2|TRBJ2-6|-
CASSTGTGANVLTF
>TRBV2|TRBJ2-4|-
CASSRGRAKNIQYF
>TRBV7-8|TRBJ1-5|-
CASSLGMGGSNQPQHF
>TRBV7-8|TRBJ2-7|few
CASSLVGDTTYEQYF
>TRBV7-8|TRBJ1-5|-
CASGRGQFFNQPQHF
>TRBV6-2/TRBV6-3|TRBJ1-2|few
CASSYPQAPDGYTF
>TRBV7-9|TRBJ2-3|-
CASSPGGTDTQYF
>TRBV4-1|TRBJ1-3|-
CASSQDGPISGNTIYF
>TRBV5-6|TRBJ1-1|-
CASRATGNTEAFF
>TRBV7-2|TRBJ2-1|-
CASSLIRNEQFF
>TRBV2|TRBJ2-7|-
CASSVAFLSYEQYF
>TRBV18|TRBJ2-7|few
CASSPLRGRPDEQYF
>TRBV7-2|TRBJ2-7|few
CASSLMLAGGDEQYF
>TRBV7-8|TRBJ1-1|few
CASSLFNTEAFF
>TRBV6-2/TRBV6-3|TRBJ2-1|-
CASWTVYNEQFF
>TRBV7-2|TRBJ2-3|-
CASSLGLAGARGEDTQYF
>TRBV12-5|TRBJ2-5|-
CASGEYNQETQYF
>TRBV7-8|TRBJ2-1|few
CASSGPGNEQFF
>TRBV9|TRBJ2-1|-
CASSTSGVEQFF
>TRBV27|TRBJ2-7|-
CDSTPVGQHYEQYF
>TRBV20-1|TRBJ2-3|-
CSASYYHRGQEADTQYF
>TRBV6-4|TRBJ2-6|few
CASSDSGANVLTF
>TRBV7-9|TRBJ2-2|few
CASSSFDRGRGTGELFF
>TRBV6-2/TRBV6-3|TRBJ2-1|-
CASSSPGTGNNEQFF
>TRBV6-1|TRBJ2-1|once
CASSERRGLRDEQFF
>TRBV12-3/TRBV12-4|TRBJ1-5|many
CASSRRGGVNQPQHF
>TRBV12-5|TRBJ1-1|-
CASGRGGLTEAFF
>TRBV5-1|TRBJ1-1|once
CASSLLTENTEAFF
>TRBV7-2|TRBJ2-3|-
CASTAGTGPTDTQYF
>TRBV12-3/TRBV12-4|TRBJ2-7|-
CASSHGTDYEQYF
>TRBV11-2|TRBJ1-3|few
CASSLAGNLHSGNTIYF
>TRBV6-2/TRBV6-3|TRBJ2-7|-
CASSYGSTYEQYF
>TRBV14|TRBJ2-7|many
CASSQSSYEQYF
>TRBV15|TRBJ1-5|-
CATSSARDRWDQPQHF
>TRBV7-2|TRBJ1-2|-
CALKGVGDNYGYTF
>TRBV4-1|TRBJ1-4|-
CASSQGTNEKLFF